This T cell receptor beta chain appears in the sequencing data of a study of response to subunit inactivated influenza vaccine. TCRdb re-derived calls from the RT-PCR reads in MiXCR, one entry per CDR3 protein. Among roughly 500,000 distinct CDR3 sequences listed, roughly 25% were seen once. The same sample was also studied in work on T cells expressing NK-cell markers. That report notes: The authors generated TCR beta cDNA through 5'RACE template switching with UMIs. In sorted CD3+CD56+NKG2C+, CD3+CD56+NKG2C- and CD3+CD56-NKG2C+ T cells, TCR beta repertoires were obtained. T cells sorted in several experiments were restricted to alpha-beta TCR T cells by an anti-gamma-delta TCR antibody. For a handful of donors, the dominant NKG2C+ clonotypes made up roughly 1.0-7.0% of their CD8+ T cells.

The sequencing used CD4+ T cells sorted from PBMCs, collected 11 to 12 days after vaccination. This sequence was found in a man aged 50 to 59 who received an inactivated influenza vaccine.

The CDR3 DNA sequence: TGCAGCGTTGGTGGTCGGACAGGGGGCTCTGGGGCCAACGTCCTGACTTTC. This translates into CSVGGRTGGSGANVLTF. The chain carries TRBV29-1 and TRBJ2-6; 10 bases fit TRBD1. The CDR3 is 17 amino acids. Germline loops: CDR1 SQVTM, CDR2 ANQGSEA. Trimming removed 4 bases from V and 0 bases from J; junction bases left unmatched: 6. The variable domain in full, with the rest retrieved from reference TRBV29-1 and TRBJ2-6, is SAVISQKPSRDICQRGTSLTIQCQVDSQVTMMFWYRQQPGQSLTLIATANQGSEATYESGFVIDKFPISRPNLTFSTLTVSNMSPEDSSIYLCSVGGRTGGSGANVLTFGAGSRLTVL.